This is a list of T cell receptor beta chains from one sample in a study of human thymus T cells. Measured with immunoSEQ multiplex PCR; TCRdb has only the in-frame clones, and not every one. This sample carries 55,000 to 70,000 clones, approximately 95% of them seen once, and the ten largest clones take approximately 6%. The sample taken for sequencing was blood. These receptors were taken from a boy younger than two with a congenital heart defect but otherwise immunologically healthy. Each CDR3 is given with its conserved first and last residue. D genes are given only for firm matches. Size values are once, few and many counts, or a class for expanded clones, and some rows have none.

cdr3_nt	cdr3_aa	clone_size	cdr3_length	j_call	v_call	d_call
TGTGCCAGCAGCTTAGCGGGGGCTTACGAGCAGTACTTC	CASSLAGAYEQYF	.	13	TRBJ2-7	TRBV7-2	.
TGCGCCAGCAGCTTGTTGGGACCTCCCCTCGATGAGCAGTTCTTC	CASSLLGPPLDEQFF	.	15	TRBJ2-1	TRBV5-1	.
TGTGCCAGCTCAGGGGGGCTGACCTACGAGCAGTACTTC	CASSGGLTYEQYF	once	13	TRBJ2-7	TRBV7-9	.
TGTGCCAGTAGCGACAGGAGTGGCTACACCTTC	CASSDRSGYTF	.	11	TRBJ1-2	TRBV19	.
TGTGCCAGCTCACCGGGACAGAAAAACACTGAAGCTTTCTTT	CASSPGQKNTEAFF	.	14	TRBJ1-1	TRBV18	TRBD1
TGTGCCAGCAGCCAAGAACGGGACAGGGATACCTATGGCTACACCTTC	CASSQERDRDTYGYTF	once	16	TRBJ1-2	TRBV4-2	TRBD1
TGTGCCAGCAGCTTAAGGACTAGCGGGGGTCGGTACAATGAGCAGTTCTTC	CASSLRTSGGRYNEQFF	.	17	TRBJ2-1	TRBV7-3	TRBD2
TGTGCCAGCAGTTTTTTCCCCCTCGCCAGGGTACGCTCCTACGAGCAGTACTTC	CASSFFPLARVRSYEQYF	.	18	TRBJ2-7	TRBV28	.
TGTGCCAGTAGTATAGTTGTGTGGGATAAGACCCAGTACTTC	CASSIVVWDKTQYF	.	14	TRBJ2-5	TRBV19	.
TGTGCCAGCACCCCGGTGGGGGGCACAGATACGCAGTATTTT	CASTPVGGTDTQYF	.	14	TRBJ2-3	TRBV7-6	.
TGTGCCAGCAGCTTTTTATCGGTTTCTAACTATGGCTACACCTTC	CASSFLSVSNYGYTF	.	15	TRBJ1-2	TRBV5-4	.
TGTGCCAGCAGCTTGGGGGGGGACACTGAAGCTTTCTTT	CASSLGGDTEAFF	.	13	TRBJ1-1	TRBV5-4	.
TGTGCCAGCAGCTTGGGGATGCGGGGGGGCCTCGGGGAGCTGTTTTTT	CASSLGMRGGLGELFF	.	16	TRBJ2-2	TRBV5-6	TRBD2
TGCGCCAGCAGTGAGTCGGTCAGGGCCAGTTCACCCCTCCACTTT	CASSESVRASSPLHF	once	15	TRBJ1-6	TRBV10-1	.
TGTGCCAGCAGTGGGCAGGAGGCCGGAACATATGGCTACACCTTC	CASSGQEAGTYGYTF	.	15	TRBJ1-2	TRBV6-1	.
TGTGCCAGCAGTCCGGGACAGGGTTACAATGAGCAGTTCTTC	CASSPGQGYNEQFF	.	14	TRBJ2-1	TRBV28	TRBD1
TGTGCCAGCACCGGGCAAACAGGGTACGAGCAGTACTTC	CASTGQTGYEQYF	.	13	TRBJ2-7	TRBV27	.
TGTGCCAGCAAGCGAGCAACTAATGAAAAACTGTTTTTT	CASKRATNEKLFF	.	13	TRBJ1-4	TRBV2	.
TGCAGCGTTGCGGGACAGGTGAACACCGGGGAGCTGTTTTTT	CSVAGQVNTGELFF	.	14	TRBJ2-2	TRBV29-1	TRBD1
TGTGCCAGCAGGCGACAGGGGCAAGGGTATGGCTACACCTTC	CASRRQGQGYGYTF	.	14	TRBJ1-2	TRBV27	TRBD1
TGCGCCAGCAGCCAAGTGGGGATGAACACTGAAGCTTTCTTT	CASSQVGMNTEAFF	once	14	TRBJ1-1	TRBV4-1	.
TGTGCCAGCAGTTCTACGACAGGGGTCGAGTATGGCTACACCTTC	CASSSTTGVEYGYTF	.	15	TRBJ1-2	TRBV6-5	TRBD1
TGTGCCAGTAGTATAAATGGCCCTCTCAATCAGCCCCAGCATTTT	CASSINGPLNQPQHF	.	15	TRBJ1-5	TRBV19	.